The clone carrying this T cell receptor beta chain showed up just once. Antigen specificity is unknown. Sequencing used immunoSEQ multiplex PCR; TCRdb keeps in-frame clones, though not all of them. The top ten clones hold approximately 7.2% of a sample with about 25,000 clones, approximately 80% of them seen once. Each and every patient relapsed after autologous stem cell transplantation, and patients got differing brentuximab vedotin exposure. The sample comes from a study of PD-1 blockade in classical Hodgkin lymphoma. Study findings and constraints: By C4D1 there was a significant rise in CD4+ TCR diversity but not in CD8+ TCR diversity. Relapsed/refractory patients reportedly had lower baseline diversity than newly diagnosed patients.

Per germline, CDR1 GTSNPN and CDR2 SVGIG (reference sequence). The CDR3 length is 14 residues. The V and J ends lost 3 bases and 4 bases respectively, with 14 bases between them. The sequences come from peripheral blood mononuclear cells (PBMCs), collected at baseline. The sequence was obtained from a human donor with classical Hodgkin lymphoma. The rearrangement uses TRBV30 and TRBJ2-3; D might be TRBD1 (6 bases). DNA for the CDR3: TGTGCCTGGAGCATTTCCGCAGGGGCAGATACGCAGTATTTT. It encodes CAWSISAGADTQYF.